This passage covers 20 T cell receptor beta chains from one sample sequenced in a study of T cells in Graves' hyperthyroidism and ophthalmopathy. Amplification of TCR beta CDR3 regions was performed using RNA transcripts as template. In the first-round RT-PCR of the TCR CDR3, the HTBI primer set was used. TCRdb reprocessed the multiplex PCR reads with MiXCR, giving one entry per CDR3 protein. Among 530,000 or so distinct CDR3 sequences listed, about 45% were seen once. Sequenced sample: peripheral blood or thyroid tissue (not recorded which). Source of these receptors: a woman under 30 with Graves' hyperthyroidism.

This chain links TRBV5-6 with TRBJ1-6; TRBD1 matches 7 bases. V lost 0 bases and J lost 14; bases outside the gene matches: 17. The CDR3 is 17 amino acids. In germline, CDR1 is SGHDT, CDR2 YYEEEE. In DNA form, the CDR3 reads TGTGCCAGCAGCTTGGCGTCCGACAGGGCTACGGATCTGACCCTCCACTTT. This gives the protein CASSLASDRATDLTLHF.

About this clonotype: One end of the junction varies from germline; a read error may be responsible. The chain employs TRBV10-2 and TRBJ2-2; the D is unclear. CDR1 and CDR2 (germline): WSHSY, SAAADI. The CDR3 loop spans 17 amino acids. The CDR3 is CAGSGFLLYTDTGELFF. The DNA for the CDR3 is TGCGCCGGCAGTGGGTTTCTCTTGTACACAGACACCGGGGAGCTGTTTTTT.

This clonotype has just one count. The chain is built from TRBV2 and TRBJ1-6, with unresolved D. V shed 4 bases and J shed 0 bases, with 16 bases lying between them. Germline V gene sequence: CDR1 SNHLY, CDR2 FYNNEI. This CDR3 has 18 residues. CDR3 residues: CASSVIPAGSSYNSPLHF. Here the CDR3 DNA reads TGTGCCAGCAGTGTAATTCCAGCGGGGAGCTCCTATAATTCACCCCTCCACTTT. The complete variable domain, with remaining parts taken from reference TRBV2 and TRBJ1-6, reads EPEVTQTPSHQVTQMGQEVILRCVPISNHLYFYWYRQILGQKVEFLVSFYNNEISEKSEIFDDQFSVERPDGSNFTLKIRSTKLEDSAMYFCASSVIPAGSSYNSPLHFGNGTRLTVT.

This clonotype was found many times. V gene TRBV20-1 combines with J gene TRBJ2-7; possibly TRBD2 for D (5 bases). The CDR3 totals 14 residues. V was trimmed by 0 bases and J by 4 bases, leaving 13 bases between them. The germline CDR1 and CDR2 sequences are DFQATT and SNEGSKA (reference sequence). CDR3 nucleotide sequence: TGCAGTGCTAGAGATCCCACTAGTTGGTACGAGCAGTACTTC. Residues: CSARDPTSWYEQYF.

This clonotype appeared a few times. The gene calls are TRBV11-2 and TRBJ2-1, with D perhaps TRBD1 or TRBD2 (6 bases each). Germline-derived CDR1 and CDR2 are SGHAT and FQNNGV. Trimming left V 8 bases short and J 5 bases short, with 16 bases between. The CDR3 length is 14 residues. As DNA, the CDR3 is TGTGCCAGCGAGGGGGGTATTTGGGACAATGAGCAGTTCTTC. It is translated as CASEGGIWDNEQFF.

The sample holds many counts of this clonotype. The gene calls are TRBV9 and TRBJ2-5, with TRBD2 matching 8 bases. This CDR3 spans 16 amino acids. CDR1 SGDLS and CDR2 YYNGEE come from the germline V gene. The V gene end was trimmed by 3 bases and the J gene end by 5 bases; junction bases not matched to a gene: 12. This CDR3 reads CASSDGLAGDWETQYF. The CDR3 nucleotides read TGTGCCAGCAGCGACGGACTAGCTGGGGACTGGGAGACCCAGTACTTC.

The chain links TRBV5-5 to TRBJ2-4, with a possible D match to TRBD1 (6 bases). V lost 3 bases and J lost 3, with 13 bases in between. This CDR3 comprises 15 residues. Germline-derived CDR1 and CDR2 are SGHKS and YYEKEE (reference sequence). CDR3 DNA sequence: TGTGCCAGCAGCTACCGACAGGCGGACAAAAACATTCAGTACTTC. This gives the protein CASSYRQADKNIQYF.

V gene TRBV25-1 combines with J gene TRBJ1-5; D is ambiguous. The CDR3 is 16 amino acids. Trimming removed 4 bases from V and 0 bases from J, with 13 bases in between. Per the germline V gene, CDR1 is MGHDK and CDR2 is SYGVNS. CDR3 region: CASSASGTYSNQPQHF. The CDR3 DNA sequence: TGTGCCAGCAGTGCTAGCGGCACCTATAGCAATCAGCCCCAGCATTTT.

V gene TRBV20-1 combines with J gene TRBJ2-3, with TRBD2 matching 7 bases. The CDR3 covers 16 residues. With 1 base clipped from V and 0 bases from J, the junction kept 7 bases outside the gene matches. CDR1 DFQATT and CDR2 SNEGSKA come from the germline V gene (reference sequence). CDR3 coding DNA: TGCAGTGCTAGAGGTCTACTAGCGCGGAGCACAGATACGCAGTATTTT. Encoded protein: CSARGLLARSTDTQYF.

The rearrangement joins TRBV29-1 to TRBJ1-1; D call uncertain. The CDR3 spans 13 residues. Germline loops: CDR1 SQVTM, CDR2 ANQGSEA. Trimming pared 3 bases from V and 3 bases from J, leaving 11 bases between. CDR3 loop: CSVEVAGDTEAFF. The CDR3 DNA sequence: TGCAGCGTTGAGGTAGCGGGAGACACTGAAGCTTTCTTT.

This clonotype has a count of ten or more. The rearrangement joins TRBV6-4 to TRBJ2-6; D not certain. The germline CDR1 and CDR2 sequences are MRHNA and SNTAGT. Trimming pared 4 bases from V and 0 bases from J, leaving 4 bases between. The CDR3 totals 14 residues. CDR3 residues: CASSVNSGANVLTF. Written as DNA, the CDR3 is TGTGCCAGCAGTGTAAACTCTGGGGCCAACGTCCTGACTTTC.

This clonotype was counted at least ten times. The chain couples TRBV7-9 to TRBJ2-5; 10 bases map to TRBD2. This CDR3 is 19 amino acids long. Germline assignment: CDR1 SEHNR and CDR2 FQNEAQ (reference sequence). V shed 2 bases, J shed 1 base, and the junction held 13 bases outside the gene matches. Here the CDR3 DNA reads TGTGCCAGCAGCTTAACAGGTCCTAGCGGGAGAGGCCTCCAAGAGACCCAGTACTTC. Residues: CASSLTGPSGRGLQETQYF. The full variable domain, its missing parts supplied by reference TRBV7-9 and TRBJ2-5, is DTGVSQNPRHKITKRGQNVTFRCDPISEHNRLYWYRQTLGQGPEFLTYFQNEAQLEKSRLLSDRFSAERPKGSFSTLEIQRTEQGDSAMYLCASSLTGPSGRGLQETQYFGPGTRLLVL.

The table lists this clonotype with many counts. The CDR3 protein is CASSLRTGNDPTNYGYTF. The CDR3 region has the DNA TGTGCCAGCAGCCTAAGGACAGGGAACGATCCAACTAACTATGGCTACACCTTC. The genes are TRBV7-9 and TRBJ1-2, with 8 bases fitting TRBD1. This CDR3 comprises 18 residues. Trimming took 5 bases from V and 0 from J; bases not matched to a gene: 14. Germline assignment: CDR1 SEHNR and CDR2 FQNEAQ (reference sequence).

This clonotype was seen more than once but under ten times. The V and J genes are TRBV27 and TRBJ2-7, with 9 bases identical to TRBD1. From germline, CDR1 is MNHEY and CDR2 SMNVEV (reference sequence). The junction had 8 bases not matched to a gene; V was cut back by 5 bases and J by 3 bases. The CDR3 covers 15 residues. Here the CDR3 DNA reads TGTGCCAGCAGTCCCCACCGACAGGGGGACTACGAGCAGTACTTC. It translates to CASSPHRQGDYEQYF.

This clonotype was counted ten times or more. J is TRBJ1-1 and V is TRBV24-1, with D maybe TRBD1 (6 bases). The germline CDR1 and CDR2 sequences are KGHDR and SFDVKD. The CDR3 sequence is 15 residues long. The V end was cut by 4 bases, the J end by 6 bases, with 17 bases between. CDR3: CATSEEGEGHAEAFF. The CDR3 coding sequence is TGTGCCACCAGTGAGGAGGGGGAGGGACACGCTGAAGCTTTCTTT.

This clonotype has a handful of counts. V usage is TRBV7-6 and J usage is TRBJ2-3; D call uncertain. Between the trimmed V and J ends, which lost 1 base and 3 bases, there was a span of 8 bases. Germline V lookup: CDR1 SGHVS, CDR2 FNYEAQ. This CDR3 is built from 14 residues. The CDR3 spells CASSLVGATDTQYF. The CDR3, as DNA: TGTGCCAGCAGCTTAGTAGGCGCGACAGATACGCAGTATTTT.

This clonotype has ten or more counts. The chain carries TRBV6-5 and TRBJ1-1, with 7 bases that match TRBD1. Germline V gives CDR1 MNHEY, CDR2 SVGAGI. The CDR3 spans 14 residues. V dropped 6 bases and J dropped 2; count of bases not matched to a gene: 6. CDR3 bases: TGTGCCAGCAGCTTTGGACAGGTCAACACTGAAGCTTTCTTT. This translates into CASSFGQVNTEAFF.

The chain uses TRBV15 and TRBJ1-2; D gene ambiguous. There are 13 residues in the CDR3. From germline, CDR1 is LNHNV and CDR2 YYDKDF (reference sequence). V shed 3 bases and J shed 6 bases, with 11 bases lying between them. The CDR3 nucleotides are TGTGCCACCAGCAGCCAAGGGAGAGATGGCTACACCTTC. Its translation: CATSSQGRDGYTF.

Many counts were recorded for this clonotype. This chain links TRBV7-3 with TRBJ2-5; no clear D. Germline values: CDR1 SGHTA, CDR2 FQGTGA. This CDR3 contains 15 residues. The ends were cut back, 2 bases at V and 5 bases at J, with 15 bases in the middle. The CDR3 loop reads CASSLLGTVGETQYF. CDR3 bases: TGTGCCAGCAGCTTACTTGGTACAGTCGGGGAGACCCAGTACTTC.

In its sample, this clonotype was seen many times. The rearrangement joins TRBV5-1 to TRBJ2-5; either TRBD1 or TRBD2 may supply D (5 bases each). The CDR3 contains 17 residues. Trimming removed 1 base at V and 0 bases at J, with 16 bases between. In germline, CDR1 is SGHRS, CDR2 YFSETQ. CDR3 loop: CASSLSLSGTNQETQYF. CDR3 nucleotide sequence: TGCGCCAGCAGCTTGAGCTTGAGTGGGACGAACCAAGAGACCCAGTACTTC.